This section outlines one T cell receptor (beta chain) sequence together with its context. Its specific antigen is unknown. No much larger clone exists at a distance of one base, and base qualities are not known. There are 13 amino acids in the CDR3, from cysteine to phenylalanine inclusive. Just the 39-base CDR3 DNA is kept, in frame starting at base 1. V lost 5 bases and J lost 4 bases; the stretch between them is 8 bases long. From the germline V gene, CDR1 is KGHDR and CDR2 is SFDVKD. The record originates from a study of response to subunit inactivated influenza vaccine (dated by TCRdb to the late 2010s). As for the study more broadly: The study used deep quantitative T cell receptor repertoire profiling to track responses to a trivalent subunit inactivated influenza vaccine. Overall study results and their limits: The authors proposed that each seasonal influenza vaccination may bring in only a limited number of new T cells.

The library was built by means of RT-PCR. The listed sequencing device is Illumina HiSeq 2500. The public reads were quality trimmed at Q25 with fastp and then assembled into clones with MiXCR by TCRdb, keeping productive beta chains. Here each entry gathers all rows of one CDR3 protein and keeps the most common genes and DNA. The sample table records roughly 570,000 distinct CDR3 sequences; 14% of these occur just once. The ten largest clones add up to 8.5% to 14% of the sample. The sequence came from a man aged 50 to 59 who received an inactivated influenza vaccine. Donor details come from another sample of the same person, matched by shared clones. The source was PBMCs from blood, collected 12 days after vaccination. The chain joins TRBV24-1 to TRBJ1-5, with no confident D gene call. The sequenced DNA is TGTGCCACCAGTGGCGGAGGAAATCAGCCCCAGCATTTT. It translates to CATSGGGNQPQHF.